These T cell receptor beta chains were read from a single sample in a study of shared clonotypes between healthy human individuals. TCRdb's copy holds only in-frame clones and misses some; the assay was immunoSEQ multiplex PCR. The table shows more than 500,000 clones, with 95% to 97% occurring only once. The sample consisted of naive CD4+ T cells sorted from blood. These receptors were obtained from a woman aged 30 to 39 in good health. Each CDR3 is given with its conserved first and last residue. The order of the fields is clone size, J gene, V gene, D gene, CDR3 DNA, CDR3 protein. D genes are given only for firm matches. Some rows have no size entry. The others give once, few or many, or a class for an expanded clone.

clone_size: once
j_call: TRBJ2-2
v_call: TRBV19
d_call: TRBD2
cdr3_nt: TGTGCCAGTAGTATCCCTAGCGGGTTCAGCGGGGAGCTGTTTTTT
cdr3_aa: CASSIPSGFSGELFF

clone_size: few
j_call: TRBJ1-5
v_call: TRBV19
d_call: .
cdr3_nt: TGTGCCAGTAGTGAGGGGCAGCCCCAGCATTTT
cdr3_aa: CASSEGQPQHF

clone_size: .
j_call: TRBJ2-7
v_call: TRBV28
d_call: .
cdr3_nt: TGTGCCAGCAGCTCGGGACCTTCAGGGTCCTACGAGCAGTACTTC
cdr3_aa: CASSSGPSGSYEQYF

clone_size: few
j_call: TRBJ1-2
v_call: TRBV27
d_call: .
cdr3_nt: TGTGCCAGCAGTCCCCGCCCCGGGACAAACTATGGCTACACCTTC
cdr3_aa: CASSPRPGTNYGYTF

clone_size: .
j_call: TRBJ2-7
v_call: TRBV18
d_call: TRBD2
cdr3_nt: TGTGCCAGCTCATACACCGGGACTAGCGGACCCTACGAGCAGTACTTC
cdr3_aa: CASSYTGTSGPYEQYF

clone_size: .
j_call: TRBJ2-7
v_call: TRBV10-3
d_call: .
cdr3_nt: TGTGCCATCAGTGGAGCCGGGACTTGGGGATACGAGCAGTACTTC
cdr3_aa: CAISGAGTWGYEQYF

clone_size: .
j_call: TRBJ2-1
v_call: TRBV19
d_call: TRBD2
cdr3_nt: TGTGCCAGTAGTAAACTAGCGGGAGGGCCCGGTGAGCAGTTCTTC
cdr3_aa: CASSKLAGGPGEQFF

clone_size: .
j_call: TRBJ2-2
v_call: TRBV18
d_call: .
cdr3_nt: TGTGCCAGCTCACCCTTTTCTGCACGAAGGGCCCCAAACGGGACCGGGGAGCTGTTTTTT
cdr3_aa: CASSPFSARRAPNGTGELFF

clone_size: .
j_call: TRBJ1-5
v_call: TRBV15
d_call: TRBD1
cdr3_nt: TGTGCCACCAGCAGAGTTTACCCGGGACAGGGGAATCAGCCCCAGCATTTT
cdr3_aa: CATSRVYPGQGNQPQHF

clone_size: .
j_call: TRBJ2-7
v_call: TRBV11-2
d_call: .
cdr3_nt: TGTGCCAGCAGCTCTACCGGGAGTACATACGAGCAGTACTTC
cdr3_aa: CASSSTGSTYEQYF

clone_size: .
j_call: TRBJ1-1
v_call: TRBV10-3
d_call: TRBD1
cdr3_nt: TGTGCCATCAGTGATAAAACGGGACAGGGTGAGGCTTTCTTT
cdr3_aa: CAISDKTGQGEAFF

clone_size: .
j_call: TRBJ2-5
v_call: TRBV6-5
d_call: .
cdr3_nt: TGTGCCAGCAGTCCCCCTCTCGATCCGACCCAGTACTTC
cdr3_aa: CASSPPLDPTQYF

clone_size: .
j_call: TRBJ1-5
v_call: TRBV10-3
d_call: TRBD1
cdr3_nt: TGTGCCATTGGCGACAGGGAAAACAATCAGCCCCAGCATTTT
cdr3_aa: CAIGDRENNQPQHF

clone_size: .
j_call: TRBJ2-7
v_call: TRBV28
d_call: TRBD2
cdr3_nt: TGTGCCAGCAGTTTAGGGGCGGGAGGGCCGTACGAGCAGTACTTC
cdr3_aa: CASSLGAGGPYEQYF

clone_size: once
j_call: TRBJ1-1
v_call: TRBV18
d_call: .
cdr3_nt: TGTGCCAGCTCACCACGCGTGGGTCGTACTGAAGCTTTCTTT
cdr3_aa: CASSPRVGRTEAFF

clone_size: .
j_call: TRBJ2-1
v_call: TRBV5-1
d_call: .
cdr3_nt: TGCGCCAGCAGCCCTACGGGTGTGGGGGCAAGGGATGAGCAGTTCTTC
cdr3_aa: CASSPTGVGARDEQFF

clone_size: .
j_call: TRBJ2-7
v_call: TRBV5-1
d_call: TRBD2
cdr3_nt: TGCGCCAGCAGCTTGGTAGCGGGACCGGTATCCTACGAGCAGTACTTC
cdr3_aa: CASSLVAGPVSYEQYF

clone_size: .
j_call: TRBJ1-1
v_call: TRBV28
d_call: TRBD1
cdr3_nt: TGTGCCAGCAGTTGGTGGTCGAGGACAGGCACTGAAGCTTTCTTT
cdr3_aa: CASSWWSRTGTEAFF

clone_size: .
j_call: TRBJ1-3
v_call: TRBV13
d_call: .
cdr3_nt: TGTGCCAGCAGCTTAGAAAGACTCTCTGGAAACACCATATATTTT
cdr3_aa: CASSLERLSGNTIYF

clone_size: .
j_call: TRBJ2-5
v_call: TRBV18
d_call: TRBD1
cdr3_nt: TGTGCCAGCTCACCAGGGGACAGGGCTCTGGGGGCCCAGTACTTC
cdr3_aa: CASSPGDRALGAQYF

clone_size: .
j_call: TRBJ2-3
v_call: TRBV6-1
d_call: .
cdr3_nt: TGTGCCAGCAGTGAATTGGGACCTACGCAGTATTTT
cdr3_aa: CASSELGPTQYF

clone_size: .
j_call: TRBJ2-7
v_call: TRBV5-1
d_call: .
cdr3_nt: TGCGCCAGCAGCTTGGAGGAGGGTTTCTACGAGCAGTACTTC
cdr3_aa: CASSLEEGFYEQYF

clone_size: .
j_call: TRBJ1-1
v_call: TRBV7-3
d_call: .
cdr3_nt: TGTGCCAGCAGCCTTAAACAGGGAAACACTGAAGCTTTCTTT
cdr3_aa: CASSLKQGNTEAFF

clone_size: .
j_call: TRBJ1-6
v_call: TRBV27
d_call: .
cdr3_nt: TGTGCCAGCAGTTCCAATCGGGGGCACTCACCCCTCCACTTT
cdr3_aa: CASSSNRGHSPLHF

clone_size: .
j_call: TRBJ2-7
v_call: TRBV9
d_call: TRBD2
cdr3_nt: TGTGCCAGCAGCGTAGACCTAGCGGGAGCTCATGAGCAGTACTTC
cdr3_aa: CASSVDLAGAHEQYF

clone_size: .
j_call: TRBJ2-7
v_call: TRBV6-1
d_call: TRBD1
cdr3_nt: TGTGCCAGCAGGGAGGGACAGGCCTTCTCCTACGAGCAGTACTTC
cdr3_aa: CASREGQAFSYEQYF

clone_size: .
j_call: TRBJ2-3
v_call: TRBV7-3
d_call: .
cdr3_nt: TGTGCCAGCAGCTTAGGAGCATCGCACGGGGCAGATACGCAGTATTTT
cdr3_aa: CASSLGASHGADTQYF